This TCR beta chain derives from a study of blood T cell repertoires in COVID-19. Study information: The origin of the acute and convalescent COVID-19 samples was the United States, Italy and Spain. PBMCs, B-cell-depleted T cells, or T cells were the source of the cDNA or gDNA that made up the material.

This CDR3 is 12 amino acids long. V was pared by 5 bases and J by 6 bases, with 13 bases between. Germline CDR1 is GTSNPN and CDR2 is SVGIG (reference sequence). This clone appeared a few times. Authors' data handling: Reference gene primer amplification gave estimated nucleated cell counts. Assay used: immunoSEQ multiplex PCR; TCRdb lists only in-frame clones, some missing. V, J and clone size derive from that table, while D and trimming were established from the DNA sequence. The table has tens of thousands of clones, 65% to 90% seen once. Sequenced sample: peripheral blood. This clonotype was obtained from a human donor in a cohort sampled during active COVID-19. The gene calls are TRBV30 and TRBJ1-1; D is possibly TRBD1 (6 bases). CDR3 nucleotide sequence: TGTGCCTGGGGAGGACAGTACTCTGAAGCTTTCTTT. This gives the protein CAWGGQYSEAFF.